This T cell receptor (beta chain) was sequenced in a study of OX40 agonist ivuxolimab in advanced cancers. The overall study: Patients receiving dose escalation had hepatocellular carcinoma, melanoma, renal cell or head and neck cancer. Study findings and constraints: Relative to CD4+, CD8+ T cells held more expanded clones on average. Antigen targets of the expanded peripheral T cells went undetermined.

As concerns this clone: Its matching antigen is unknown.

This CDR3 contains 15 residues. CDR1 and CDR2 (germline): SGHRS, YFSETQ. Trimming at V came to 4 bases and at J to 9 bases, leaving 7 bases not matched to a gene. Patients had blood sampled at baseline and again on cycle 4 day 1 and cycle 7 day 1. Produced via immunoSEQ multiplex PCR; TCRdb's table is partial and in-frame only. The table includes some 100,000 clones, more than 75% detected once. The clonotype comes from an adult with an advanced solid tumor such as melanoma, head and neck, liver or kidney cancer. This specimen was CD4+ or CD8+ T cells sorted from blood, taken in a trial of the OX40 agonist ivuxolimab. V and J are TRBV5-1 and TRBJ2-1, with 13 bases aligning to TRBD2. Here the CDR3 reads CASSGTSGTVFEQFF. DNA of the CDR3: TGCGCCAGCAGCGGGACTAGCGGGACGGTTTTTGAGCAGTTCTTC.